These 5 T cell receptor beta chains were sequenced from one sample in a study of T cells in Graves' hyperthyroidism and ophthalmopathy. Authors of the study amplified TCR beta CDR3 regions from RNA transcripts. HTBI primers were employed in a first-round RT-PCR of the TCR CDR3. Each CDR3 protein gets one entry after TCRdb re-called the multiplex PCR reads with MiXCR. Among 300,000 to 400,000 distinct CDR3 sequences listed, roughly 13% were seen once. Sample: blood. The receptor source for this set is a woman aged 60-75 years with Graves' hyperthyroidism.

The rearrangement uses TRBV20-1 and TRBJ1-2; D is unclear. There are 13 residues in the CDR3. The V gene's germline CDR1 is DFQATT and CDR2 SNEGSKA (reference sequence). V was trimmed by 3 bases and J by 8 bases, leaving 16 bases between them. CDR3 DNA: TGCAGTGCTAGTGGCCGAGAGGGAGTCGGCTACACCTTC. This gives the protein CSASGREGVGYTF.

The chain couples TRBV5-4 to TRBJ1-2; 7 bases are shared with TRBD1. This CDR3 comprises 13 residues. V trimming: 2 bases; J trimming: 8 bases; junction bases outside the gene matches: 6. The germline gives CDR1 SGHNT, CDR2 YYREEE (reference sequence). DNA for the CDR3: TGTGCCAGCAGCTTAGGGACAGAGGACGGCTACACCTTC. This encodes CASSLGTEDGYTF.

The chain links TRBV18 to TRBJ2-2; D gene unclear. Germline values: CDR1 KGHSH, CDR2 LQKENI. V was cut by 3 bases and J by 5 bases, with 16 bases left in between. This CDR3 region has 16 residues. CDR3 region: CASSPRLEMGTGELFF. DNA of the CDR3: TGTGCCAGCTCACCTCGTCTGGAGATGGGGACCGGGGAGCTGTTTTTT.

This clonotype came up many times. The genes are TRBV30 and TRBJ2-7; 7 positions match TRBD2. This CDR3 region has 15 residues. Germline CDR1 reads GTSNPN; CDR2 reads SVGIG (reference sequence). V trimming: 4 bases; J trimming: 5 bases; junction bases outside the gene matches: 14. The CDR3 loop reads CAWTPGGGIADEQYF. As DNA, the CDR3 is TGTGCCTGGACCCCCGGCGGGGGTATAGCGGACGAGCAGTACTTC. Full variable domain (remainder filled in from reference TRBV30 and TRBJ2-7): SQTIHQWPATLVQPVGSPLSLECTVEGTSNPNLYWYRQAAGRGLQLLFYSVGIGQISSEVPQNLSASRPQDRQFILSSKKLLLSDSGFYLCAWTPGGGIADEQYFGPGTRLTVT.

This clonotype was detected many times. The J gene is TRBJ1-5, the V gene TRBV30, with TRBD1 as a possible D gene (5 bases). V lost 1 base, J lost 10 bases, and 14 bases lay in between. Germline lookup yields CDR1 GTSNPN and CDR2 SVGIG (reference sequence). The CDR3 is 13 amino acids. This CDR3 is CAWSEQVKGPQHF. DNA for the CDR3: TGTGCCTGGAGTGAACAGGTTAAAGGCCCCCAGCATTTT.